These 2 T cell receptor beta chains share one sample of origin, sequenced in a study of T cell responses to AZD1222 COVID-19 vaccine. Profiling relied on immunoSEQ multiplex PCR, and the TCRdb table lists in-frame clones only, not all of them. The table includes roughly 150,000 clones, just over 90% detected once. The source material was peripheral blood, sampled 28 days after the second AZD1222 dose. The receptor set was obtained from an adult who received the AZD1222 COVID-19 vaccine.

CDR3: CASSLRMNTEAFF. The CDR3 DNA reads TGTGCCAGCAGCTTAAGGATGAACACTGAAGCTTTCTTT. The V call is TRBV7-2, the J call TRBJ1-1; D is undetermined. The CDR3 spans 13 residues. The V end was cut by 2 bases, the J end by 0 bases, with 4 bases between. CDR1 SGHTA and CDR2 FQGNSA come from the germline V gene. Using reference TRBV7-2 and TRBJ1-1 for the parts outside the CDR3, the full variable domain is GAGVSQSPSNKVTEKGKDVELRCDPISGHTALYWYRQSLGQGLEFLIYFQGNSAPDKSGLPSDRFSAERTGGSVSTLTIQRTQQEDSAVYLCASSLRMNTEAFFGQGTRLTVV.

V is TRBV10-3 and J is TRBJ2-1, with D perhaps matching TRBD2 (6 bases). From germline, CDR1 is ENHRY and CDR2 SYGVKD. This CDR3 spans 13 amino acids. Trimming took 6 bases from V and 7 from J, leaving 13 bases between them. The CDR3 protein is CAIREGLGNEQFF. The CDR3 DNA is TGTGCCATCAGGGAGGGCCTGGGGAATGAGCAGTTCTTC.